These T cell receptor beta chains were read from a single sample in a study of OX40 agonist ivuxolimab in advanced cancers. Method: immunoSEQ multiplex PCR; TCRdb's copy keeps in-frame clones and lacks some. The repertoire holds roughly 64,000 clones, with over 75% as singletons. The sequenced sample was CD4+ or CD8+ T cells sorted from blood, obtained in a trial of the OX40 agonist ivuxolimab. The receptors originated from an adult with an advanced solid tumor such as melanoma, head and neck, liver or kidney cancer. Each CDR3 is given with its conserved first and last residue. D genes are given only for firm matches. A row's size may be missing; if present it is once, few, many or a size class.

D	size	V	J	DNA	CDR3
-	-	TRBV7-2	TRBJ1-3	TGTGCCAGCAGCTTAGATCCGGGACCTGGAAACACCATATATTTT	CASSLDPGPGNTIYF
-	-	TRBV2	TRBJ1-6	TGTGCCAGCAGAGCGATAATTTCCTATAATTCACCCCTCCACTTT	CASRAIISYNSPLHF
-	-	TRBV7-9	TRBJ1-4	TGTGCCAGCAGCTCCACAGGAGTGTATGAAAAACTGTTTTTT	CASSSTGVYEKLFF
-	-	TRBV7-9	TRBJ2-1	TGTGCCAGCAGCTTAGTGTTCTATGAGCAGTTCTTC	CASSLVFYEQFF
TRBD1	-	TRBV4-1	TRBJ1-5	TGCGCCAGCAGCCAAGAGGGACAGTCCAATCAGCCCCAGCATTTT	CASSQEGQSNQPQHF
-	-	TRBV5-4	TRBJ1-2	TGTGCCAGCAGCGCTACCGAAACAGTTAACTATGGCTACACCTTC	CASSATETVNYGYTF
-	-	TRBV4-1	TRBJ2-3	TGCGCCAGCAGCCAAGCTGCCGGGAGCACAGATACGCAGTATTTT	CASSQAAGSTDTQYF
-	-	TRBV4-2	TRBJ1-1	TGTGCCAGCAGCCAAGGCCCGGGCACTGAAGCTTTCTTT	CASSQGPGTEAFF
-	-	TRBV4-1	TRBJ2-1	TGCGCCAGCAGCTCAAGGAGGGGTATTGAGCAGTTCTTC	CASSSRRGIEQFF
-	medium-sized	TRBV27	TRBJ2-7	TGTGCCAGCAGTTTTGGGGGGGCTGCCGAGCAGTACTTC	CASSFGGAAEQYF
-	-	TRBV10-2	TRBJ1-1	TGCGCCACCTCGGCGGGAGGTGGGACTGAAGCTTTCTTT	CATSAGGGTEAFF
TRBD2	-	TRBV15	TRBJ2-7	TGTGCCACCCGGGGGGGCAGGGTTTACGAGCAGTACTTC	CATRGGRVYEQYF
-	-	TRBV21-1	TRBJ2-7	TGTGCCAGCAGCATGACAGGGGGTGGCTACGAGCAGTACTTC	CASSMTGGGYEQYF
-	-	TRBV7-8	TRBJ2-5	TGTGCCAGCAGCTCGGCGGAGACCCAGTACTTC	CASSSAETQYF
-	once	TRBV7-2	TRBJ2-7	TGTGCCAGCAGACCGTCCTTCTTCTACGAGCAGTACTTC	CASRPSFFYEQYF
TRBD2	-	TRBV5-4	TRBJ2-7	TGTGCCAGCAGCTTGGCCAGCGGGGGGGACTACGAGCAGTACTTC	CASSLASGGDYEQYF
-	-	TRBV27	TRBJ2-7	TGTGCCAGCAGGTCACCAGGACGGATCTACGAGCAGTACTTC	CASRSPGRIYEQYF
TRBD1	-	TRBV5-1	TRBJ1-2	TGCGCCAGCAGCCTGACAGGGGCGGATGGCTACACCTTC	CASSLTGADGYTF
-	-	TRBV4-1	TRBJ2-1	TGCGCCAGCAGCCAAGATGTACAGGGAATCACCTACAATGAGCAGTTCTTC	CASSQDVQGITYNEQFF
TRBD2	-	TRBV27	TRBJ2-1	TGTGCCATCAAAGCGGGAGGGTACAATGAGCAGTTCTTC	CAIKAGGYNEQFF
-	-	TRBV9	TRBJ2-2	TGTGCCAGCAGCTCTACGAACACCGGGGAGCTGTTTTTT	CASSSTNTGELFF
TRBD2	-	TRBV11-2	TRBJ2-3	TGTGCCAGCAGCTTACGACCTCTAGCGGGAGGTTTGGTAGATACGCAGTATTTT	CASSLRPLAGGLVDTQYF
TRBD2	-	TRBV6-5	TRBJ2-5	TGTGCCAGCAGCCTCGGGGGGGGGCGTCAAGAGACCCAGTACTTC	CASSLGGGRQETQYF